Included here is one TCR beta chain sequence, with context. In the authors' methods: By means of reference gene primer amplification, nucleated cell counts were estimated. Profiled with immunoSEQ multiplex PCR; TCRdb holds only in-frame clones, not every one. V and J calls and clone size come straight from that table; D and trimming were deduced from the DNA. The table has about 170,000 clones, around four fifths seen once. The sample comes from a study of blood T cell repertoires in COVID-19. Across the study: Sites across the United States, Italy and Spain contributed samples from acute and convalescent COVID-19. PBMCs, B-cell-depleted T cells, or T cells provided the cDNA or gDNA that made up the material.

In germline, CDR1 is SGHNT, CDR2 YENEEA. CDR3 length: 20 amino acids. V dropped 5 bases and J dropped 2; count of bases not matched to a gene: 18. The chain uses TRBV11-3 and TRBJ2-3; 11 positions match TRBD2. Material for sequencing was peripheral blood. This sequence was found in a woman older than 75 with acute or convalescent COVID-19. The CDR3 spells CASSPRDSGRVHWNTDTQYF. The CDR3 region has the DNA TGTGCCAGCAGCCCTCGGGATAGCGGGAGGGTCCATTGGAACACAGATACGCAGTATTTT.